This TCR beta chain appears in the sequencing data of a study of T cell repertoires in cytomegalovirus infection (dated by TCRdb to 2018 to 2020). Turning to the overall study: Because public TCR beta signatures pointed to carriage of CMV infection together with the matching HLA type, the HLA type of each donor mattered for the analysis.

These reads were obtained on an Illumina HiSeq 1500. TCRdb itself trimmed the public reads at Q25 with fastp, ran MiXCR and retained productive beta chains. Merged by CDR3 protein, the rows form single entries marked with the most common genes and DNA. For this sample there are 740,000 or so distinct CDR3 sequences; 35% to 40% appear just once. The ten largest account for under 3% of the sample. Overall study results and their limits: In the ex vivo response, HLA-C-restricted CMV-specific TCR beta clonotypes were dominant, and in two of eight donors the single most frequent clonotype came from this HLA-C-restricted group. In both this cohort and an independent cohort of 352 donors, the cumulative frequency of public TCR beta family members distinguished carriers of CMV infection plus the relevant HLA type.

In its sample, this clonotype was seen many times. What antigen it recognizes has not been identified. Base qualities are not provided; no much larger clone lies one nucleotide away. CDR1 SGHTA and CDR2 FQGNSA were looked up in the germline V gene. The CDR3 runs 12 residues from the cysteine to the phenylalanine. Kept here is only the CDR3 DNA, which spans 36 bases and is read in frame from base 1. V is shortened by 5 bases, J by 16 bases, and the region joining them spans 18 bases. The sequence was collected from a human donor in good health (CMV status not recorded). Some clones in this sample may be carry-over from other donors' samples. Input material: PBMCs. The sequence is built from TRBV7-2 and TRBJ2-4; matching of 6 bases hints at TRBD1 as the D gene. The DNA is as follows: TGTGCCAGCAGCCAGGGGCCTGGGGCTCGATACTTC. This codes for CASSQGPGARYF.